This T cell receptor beta chain was observed in a study of blood T cell repertoires in COVID-19. Across the whole study: Collection of acute and convalescent COVID-19 samples took place in the United States, Italy and Spain.

As originally analysed: Scientists estimated how many nucleated cells there were by amplifying reference gene primers. Profiling relied on immunoSEQ multiplex PCR, and the TCRdb table lists in-frame clones only, not all of them. That table is the source of V, J and clone size, and D and trimming were worked out from the DNA. The data hold under 40,000 clones, with about 94% observed a single time. V gave up 4 bases and J gave up 5 bases; unmatched junction bases: 12. Germline-derived CDR1 and CDR2 are SGHRS and YFSETQ. The CDR3 sequence is 17 residues long. What was sequenced was peripheral blood. The chain is built from TRBV5-1 and TRBJ2-5; 12 positions agree with TRBD2. This clonotype was sampled from a human donor in a cohort sampled during active COVID-19. The CDR3 DNA is TGCGCCAGCAGCCCGGGGACTAGCGGGTTCTCGGTGGAGACCCAGTACTTC. Translation: CASSPGTSGFSVETQYF.